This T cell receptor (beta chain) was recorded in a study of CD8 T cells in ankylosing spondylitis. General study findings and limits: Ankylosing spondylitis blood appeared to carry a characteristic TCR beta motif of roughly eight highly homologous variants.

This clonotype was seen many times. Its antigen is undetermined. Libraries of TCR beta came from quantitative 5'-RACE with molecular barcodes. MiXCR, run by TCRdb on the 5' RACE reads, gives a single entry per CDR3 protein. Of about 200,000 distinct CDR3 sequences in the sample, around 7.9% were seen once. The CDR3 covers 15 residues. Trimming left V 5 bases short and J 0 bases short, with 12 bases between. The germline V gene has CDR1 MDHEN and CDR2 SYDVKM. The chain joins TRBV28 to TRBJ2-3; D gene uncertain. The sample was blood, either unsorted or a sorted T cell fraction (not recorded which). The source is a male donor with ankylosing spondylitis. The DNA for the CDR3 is TGTGCCAGCAGTCTGGATGAGACTAGCACAGATACGCAGTATTTT. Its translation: CASSLDETSTDTQYF.